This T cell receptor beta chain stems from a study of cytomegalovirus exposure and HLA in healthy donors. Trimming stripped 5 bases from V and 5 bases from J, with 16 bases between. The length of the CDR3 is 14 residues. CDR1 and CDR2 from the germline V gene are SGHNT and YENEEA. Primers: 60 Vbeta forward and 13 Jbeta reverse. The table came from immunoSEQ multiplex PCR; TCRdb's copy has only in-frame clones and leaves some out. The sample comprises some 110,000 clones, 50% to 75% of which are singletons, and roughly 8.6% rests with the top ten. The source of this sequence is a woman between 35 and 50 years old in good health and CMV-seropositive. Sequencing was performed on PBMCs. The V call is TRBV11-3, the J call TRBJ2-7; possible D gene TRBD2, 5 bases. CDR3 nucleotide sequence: TGTGCCAGCAGCCCTGGGCCGGGAATCCACGAGCAGTACTTC. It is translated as CASSPGPGIHEQYF. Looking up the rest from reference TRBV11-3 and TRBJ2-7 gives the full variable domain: EAGVVQSPRYKIIEKKQPVAFWCNPISGHNTLYWYLQNLGQGPELLIRYENEEAVDDSQLPKDRFSAERLKGVDSTLKIQPAELGDSAVYLCASSPGPGIHEQYFGPGTRLTVT.